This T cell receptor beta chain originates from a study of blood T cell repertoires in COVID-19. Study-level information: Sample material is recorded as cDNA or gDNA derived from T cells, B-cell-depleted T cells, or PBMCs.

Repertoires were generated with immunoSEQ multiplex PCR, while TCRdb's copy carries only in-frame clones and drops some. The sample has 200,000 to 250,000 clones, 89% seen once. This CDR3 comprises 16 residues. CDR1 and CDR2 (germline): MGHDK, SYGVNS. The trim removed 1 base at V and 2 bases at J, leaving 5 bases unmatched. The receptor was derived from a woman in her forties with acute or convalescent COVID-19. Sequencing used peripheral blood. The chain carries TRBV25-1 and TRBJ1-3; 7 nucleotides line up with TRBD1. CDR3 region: CASSEWSGGTGNTIYF. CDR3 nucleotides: TGTGCCAGCAGTGAATGGTCAGGGGGAACTGGAAACACCATATATTTT.